Listed here are 5 T cell receptor beta chains from one sample, sequenced in a study of blood T cell repertoires in COVID-19. This table comes from immunoSEQ multiplex PCR, and its TCRdb copy is limited to in-frame clones, with some not included. The profile shows 230,000 or so clones, 80% to 90% of them singletons. Specimen: peripheral blood. The receptors come from a man in his forties who had recovered from COVID-19.

The CDR3: CASSLRLRDRGELFF. In DNA, the CDR3 is TGTGCCAGCAGCTTACGGCTTCGGGACAGGGGGGAGCTGTTTTTT. The chain uses TRBV7-9 and TRBJ2-2; 8 nucleotides agree with TRBD1. Trimming at V came to 2 bases and at J to 8 bases, leaving 7 bases not matched to a gene. The CDR3 runs 15 residues. The germline gives CDR1 SEHNR, CDR2 FQNEAQ (reference sequence). Filled out from reference TRBV7-9 and TRBJ2-2, the complete variable domain reads DTGVSQNPRHKITKRGQNVTFRCDPISEHNRLYWYRQTLGQGPEFLTYFQNEAQLEKSRLLSDRFSAERPKGSFSTLEIQRTEQGDSAMYLCASSLRLRDRGELFFGEGSRLTVL.

V usage is TRBV7-2 and J usage is TRBJ2-3; D gene uncertain. The CDR3 has 17 amino acids. Looked up from germline, CDR1 is SGHTA and CDR2 is FQGNSA. With 3 bases removed from V and 4 bases from J, the gap between germline ends came to 20 bases. The CDR3 protein is CASSFLGGRLRADTQYF. The CDR3 region has the DNA TGTGCCAGCAGCTTTCTGGGTGGCCGGCTTCGGGCAGATACGCAGTATTTT. Full variable domain (remainder filled in from reference TRBV7-2 and TRBJ2-3): GAGVSQSPSNKVTEKGKDVELRCDPISGHTALYWYRQSLGQGLEFLIYFQGNSAPDKSGLPSDRFSAERTGGSVSTLTIQRTQQEDSAVYLCASSFLGGRLRADTQYFGPGTRLTVL.

The count of this clone is one. The chain is built from TRBV10-3 and TRBJ1-2; TRBD1 might be the D (5 bases). Germline V lookup: CDR1 ENHRY, CDR2 SYGVKD. The CDR3 sequence is 13 residues long. With 7 bases removed from V and 5 bases from J, the gap between germline ends came to 14 bases. CDR3 region: CAINSGIEYGYTF. Written as DNA, the CDR3 is TGTGCCATCAACTCAGGGATCGAATATGGCTACACCTTC.

DNA for the CDR3: TGTGCCAGTAGTATGGGCGACAGGGGGCCCTCTGGGGCCAACGTCCTGACTTTC. Translated: CASSMGDRGPSGANVLTF. V and J are TRBV19 and TRBJ2-6, with 10 positions matching TRBD1. The CDR3 runs to 18 residues. The trim removed 3 bases at V and 0 bases at J, leaving 5 bases unmatched. Germline CDR1 is LNHDA and CDR2 is SQIVND (reference sequence). Variable domain in full (rest from reference TRBV19 and TRBJ2-6): DGGITQSPKYLFRKEGQNVTLSCEQNLNHDAMYWYRQDPGQGLRLIYYSQIVNDFQKGDIAEGYSVSREKKESFPLTVTSAQKNPTAFYLCASSMGDRGPSGANVLTFGAGSRLTVL.

This clone appeared once. The rearrangement uses TRBV19 and TRBJ1-5, with D tentatively TRBD1 (6 bases). This CDR3 is 17 amino acids long. Per the germline V gene, CDR1 is LNHDA and CDR2 is SQIVND (reference sequence). Trimming removed 3 bases at V and 4 bases at J, with 19 bases between. CDR3 residues: CASSIPLFLTGNQPQHF. The DNA of the CDR3 is TGTGCCAGTAGTATCCCCTTATTCTTGACAGGAAATCAGCCCCAGCATTTT.